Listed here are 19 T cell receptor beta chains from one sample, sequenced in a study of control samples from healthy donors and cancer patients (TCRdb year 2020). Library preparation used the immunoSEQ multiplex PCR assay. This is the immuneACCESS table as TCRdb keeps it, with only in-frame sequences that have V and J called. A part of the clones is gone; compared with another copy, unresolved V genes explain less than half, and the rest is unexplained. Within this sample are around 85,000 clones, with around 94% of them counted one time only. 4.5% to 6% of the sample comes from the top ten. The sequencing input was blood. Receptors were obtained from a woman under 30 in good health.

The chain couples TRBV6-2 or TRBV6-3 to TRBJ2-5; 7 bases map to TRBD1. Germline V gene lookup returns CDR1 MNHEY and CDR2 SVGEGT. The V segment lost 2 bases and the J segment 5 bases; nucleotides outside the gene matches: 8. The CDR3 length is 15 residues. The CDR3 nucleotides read TGTGCCAGCAGTTACCGAGAGGAAGGGGGCGAGACCCAGTACTTC. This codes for CASSYREEGGETQYF.

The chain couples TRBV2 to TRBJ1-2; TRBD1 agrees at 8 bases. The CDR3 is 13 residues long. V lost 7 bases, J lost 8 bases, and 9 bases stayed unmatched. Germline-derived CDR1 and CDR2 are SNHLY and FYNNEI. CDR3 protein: CASTGRGLSGYTF. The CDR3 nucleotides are TGTGCCAGCACTGGCAGGGGGCTGTCCGGCTACACCTTC. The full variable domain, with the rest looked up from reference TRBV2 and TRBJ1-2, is EPEVTQTPSHQVTQMGQEVILRCVPISNHLYFYWYRQILGQKVEFLVSFYNNEISEKSEIFDDQFSVERPDGSNFTLKIRSTKLEDSAMYFCASTGRGLSGYTFGSGTRLTVV.

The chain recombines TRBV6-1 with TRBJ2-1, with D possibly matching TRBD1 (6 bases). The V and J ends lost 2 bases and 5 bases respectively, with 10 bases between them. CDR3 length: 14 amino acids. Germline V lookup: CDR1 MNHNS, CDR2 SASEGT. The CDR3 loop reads CASSETDRHNEQFF. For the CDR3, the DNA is TGTGCCAGCAGTGAAACGGACAGACACAATGAGCAGTTCTTC.

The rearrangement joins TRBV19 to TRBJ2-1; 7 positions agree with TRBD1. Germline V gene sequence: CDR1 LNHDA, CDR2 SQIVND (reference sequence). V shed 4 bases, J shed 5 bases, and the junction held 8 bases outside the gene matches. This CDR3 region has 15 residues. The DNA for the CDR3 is TGTGCCAGTAGTAGCCCCAGGGGGACAAACAATGAGCAGTTCTTC. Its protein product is CASSSPRGTNNEQFF. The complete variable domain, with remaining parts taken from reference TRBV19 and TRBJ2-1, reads DGGITQSPKYLFRKEGQNVTLSCEQNLNHDAMYWYRQDPGQGLRLIYYSQIVNDFQKGDIAEGYSVSREKKESFPLTVTSAQKNPTAFYLCASSSPRGTNNEQFFGPGTRLTVL.

The CDR3 nucleotides are TGCAGCGCGAGGGGAGTGGGTACGCAGTATTTT. Protein: CSARGVGTQYF. The chain is built from TRBV29-1 and TRBJ2-3, with D possibly being TRBD1 or TRBD2 (5 bases each). The CDR3 consists of 11 residues. Trimming cost V 7 bases and J 8 bases, with 13 bases left between them. CDR1 is SQVTM, CDR2 ANQGSEA, per germline.

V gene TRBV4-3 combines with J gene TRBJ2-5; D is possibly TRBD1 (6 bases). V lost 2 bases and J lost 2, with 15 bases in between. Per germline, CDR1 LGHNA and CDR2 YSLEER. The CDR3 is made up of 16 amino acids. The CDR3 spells CASSQSLPGTQETQYF. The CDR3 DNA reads TGCGCCAGCAGCCAATCTTTGCCGGGGACACAAGAGACCCAGTACTTC.

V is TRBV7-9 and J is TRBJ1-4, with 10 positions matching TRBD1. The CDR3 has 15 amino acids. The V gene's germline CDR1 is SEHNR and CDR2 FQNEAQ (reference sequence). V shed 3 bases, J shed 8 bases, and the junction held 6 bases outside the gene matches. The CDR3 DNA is TGTGCCAGCAGCTTGCGACAGGGGGCAGAGGAAAAACTGTTTTTT. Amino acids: CASSLRQGAEEKLFF.

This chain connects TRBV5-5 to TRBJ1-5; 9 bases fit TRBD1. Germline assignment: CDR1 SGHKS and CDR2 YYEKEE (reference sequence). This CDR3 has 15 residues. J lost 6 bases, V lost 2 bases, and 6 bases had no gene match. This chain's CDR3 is CASSFDRGLSQPQHF. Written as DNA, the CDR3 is TGTGCCAGCAGCTTCGACAGGGGGTTAAGTCAGCCCCAGCATTTT.

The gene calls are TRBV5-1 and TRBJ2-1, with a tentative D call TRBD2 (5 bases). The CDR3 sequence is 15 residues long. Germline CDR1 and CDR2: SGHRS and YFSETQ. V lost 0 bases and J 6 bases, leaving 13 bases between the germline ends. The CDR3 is CASSLDRGWVNEQFF. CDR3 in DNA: TGCGCCAGCAGCTTGGATCGGGGTTGGGTCAATGAGCAGTTCTTC. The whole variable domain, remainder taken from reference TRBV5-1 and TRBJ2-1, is KAGVTQTPRYLIKTRGQQVTLSCSPISGHRSVSWYQQTPGQGLQFLFEYFSETQRNKGNFPGRFSGRQFSNSRSEMNVSTLELGDSALYLCASSLDRGWVNEQFFGPGTRLTVL.

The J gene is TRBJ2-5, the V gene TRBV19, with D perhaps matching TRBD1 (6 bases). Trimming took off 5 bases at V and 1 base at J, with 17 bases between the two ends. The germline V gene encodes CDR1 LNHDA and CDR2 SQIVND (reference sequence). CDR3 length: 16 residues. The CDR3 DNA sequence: TGTGCCAGTAGTCCATACAGGGCCCGGGGCCAAGAGACCCAGTACTTC. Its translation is CASSPYRARGQETQYF.

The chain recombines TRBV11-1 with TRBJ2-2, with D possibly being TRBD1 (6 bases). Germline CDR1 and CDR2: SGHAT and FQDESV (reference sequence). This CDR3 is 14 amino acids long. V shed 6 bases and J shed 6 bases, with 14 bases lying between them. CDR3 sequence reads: CASSRRTGSGELFF. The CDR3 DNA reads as TGTGCCAGCAGTCGGAGAACAGGGTCCGGGGAGCTGTTTTTT. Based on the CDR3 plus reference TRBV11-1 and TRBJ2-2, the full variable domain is EAEVAQSPRYKITEKSQAVAFWCDPISGHATLYWYRQILGQGPELLVQFQDESVVDDSQLPKDRFSAERLKGVDSTLKIQPAELGDSAMYLCASSRRTGSGELFFGEGSRLTVL.

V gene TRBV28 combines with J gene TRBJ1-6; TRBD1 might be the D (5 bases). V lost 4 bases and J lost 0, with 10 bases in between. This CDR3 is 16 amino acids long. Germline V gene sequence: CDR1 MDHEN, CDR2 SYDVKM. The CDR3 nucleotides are TGTGCCAGCAGTTCAACAGGTCGCTCCTATAATTCACCCCTCCACTTT. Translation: CASSSTGRSYNSPLHF.

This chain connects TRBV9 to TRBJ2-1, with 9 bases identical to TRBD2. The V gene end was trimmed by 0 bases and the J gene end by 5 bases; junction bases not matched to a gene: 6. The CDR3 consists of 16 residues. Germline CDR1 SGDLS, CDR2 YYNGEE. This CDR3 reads CASSVEGVAGDNEQFF. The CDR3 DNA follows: TGTGCCAGCAGCGTAGAAGGGGTAGCGGGAGACAATGAGCAGTTCTTC.

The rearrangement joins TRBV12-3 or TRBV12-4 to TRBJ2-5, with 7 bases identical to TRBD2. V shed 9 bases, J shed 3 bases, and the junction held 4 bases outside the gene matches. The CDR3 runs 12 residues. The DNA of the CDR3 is TGTGCCAGTAGGGGAGGGAAAGAGACCCAGTACTTC. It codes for CASRGGKETQYF.

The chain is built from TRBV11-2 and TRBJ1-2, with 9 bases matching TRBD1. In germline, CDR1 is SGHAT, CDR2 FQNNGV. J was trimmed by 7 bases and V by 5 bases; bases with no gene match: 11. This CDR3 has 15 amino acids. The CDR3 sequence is CASSGGQGTWIGYTF. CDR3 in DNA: TGTGCCAGCAGCGGTGGACAGGGGACCTGGATTGGCTACACCTTC.

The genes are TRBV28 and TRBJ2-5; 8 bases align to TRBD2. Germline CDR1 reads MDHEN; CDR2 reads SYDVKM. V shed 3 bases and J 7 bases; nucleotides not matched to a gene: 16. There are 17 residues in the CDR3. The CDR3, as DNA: TGTGCCAGCAGTTTTCGACAACCGGGACTAGGGGGGGGGACCCAGTACTTC. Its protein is CASSFRQPGLGGGTQYF.

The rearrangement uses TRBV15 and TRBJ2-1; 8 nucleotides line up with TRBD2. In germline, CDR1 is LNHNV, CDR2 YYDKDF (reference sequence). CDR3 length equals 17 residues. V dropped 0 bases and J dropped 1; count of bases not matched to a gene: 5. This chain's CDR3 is CATSRETSGSSYNEQFF. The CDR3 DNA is TGTGCCACCAGCAGAGAAACTAGCGGTTCGTCCTACAATGAGCAGTTCTTC.

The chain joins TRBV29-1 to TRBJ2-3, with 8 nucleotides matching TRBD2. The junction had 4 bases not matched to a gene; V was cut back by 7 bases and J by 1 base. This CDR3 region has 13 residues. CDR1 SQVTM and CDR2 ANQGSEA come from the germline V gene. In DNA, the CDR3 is TGCAGCGGGGGGACTAGAGGCACAGATACGCAGTATTTT. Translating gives CSGGTRGTDTQYF.

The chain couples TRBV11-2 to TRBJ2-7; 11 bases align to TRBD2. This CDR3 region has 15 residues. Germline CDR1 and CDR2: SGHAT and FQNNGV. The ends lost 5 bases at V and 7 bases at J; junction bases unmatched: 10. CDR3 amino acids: CASSPRLAGPQEQYF. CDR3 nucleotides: TGTGCCAGCAGCCCAAGACTAGCGGGACCGCAGGAGCAGTACTTC.